One T cell receptor beta chain is described in this entry. Authors' data handling: Estimates of nucleated cell counts were drawn from the amplification of reference gene primers. Assay used: immunoSEQ multiplex PCR; TCRdb lists only in-frame clones, some missing. V and J calls and clone size come straight from that table; D and trimming were deduced from the DNA. The repertoire has under 250,000 clones, 83% of them found once; the top ten carry 2.5% to 3%. The data were taken from a study of blood T cell repertoires in COVID-19. At the level of the study: COVID-19 samples collected from the United States, Italy and Spain covered acute and convalescent phases. T cells, B-cell-depleted T cells, or PBMCs supplied cDNA or gDNA.

This CDR3 comprises 15 residues. With V trimmed by 1 base and J by 5 bases, 3 bases remained unmatched. Germline lookup yields CDR1 SGHVS and CDR2 FNYEAQ. The source of this sequence is a man in his fifties with active or convalescent COVID-19. This chain joins TRBV7-6 and TRBJ2-3; the match to TRBD1 covers 10 bases. The specimen was peripheral blood. CDR3 bases: TGTGCCAGCAGCTTAGAAAGGACAGGGGGAGATACGCAGTATTTT. Its translation: CASSLERTGGDTQYF.